The 8 T cell receptor beta chains presented below share a single source sample, sequenced in a study of T cells in Graves' hyperthyroidism and ophthalmopathy (dated by TCRdb to between 2017 and 2020). The protocol used for the library was multiplex PCR. The sequencing machine was an Illumina HiSeq 2000. The TCR beta CDR3 regions were amplified from the RNA transcripts. For the first round of RT-PCR on the TCR CDR3, the HTBI primer set was used together with the Qiagen OneStep RT-PCR kit. TCRdb applied fastp at Q25 and MiXCR to the public reads, then kept only in-frame beta chains. Identical CDR3 protein sequences are pooled into one entry, listed with their most common genes and DNA. The sample contains approximately 620,000 distinct CDR3 sequences, 16% of them found a single time. The top ten hold less than 3.5% of the sample. The sequenced material came from blood. The receptors here all came from a woman between 40 and 50 years old with Graves' ophthalmopathy.

This clonotype was counted at least ten times. The genes are TRBV11-2 and TRBJ2-5, with 11 bases fitting TRBD2. The CDR3 consists of 17 residues. Looked up from germline, CDR1 is SGHAT and CDR2 is FQNNGV. J lost 6 bases, V lost 1 base, and 10 bases had no gene match. CDR3: CASSLALGTSGQQTQYF. The CDR3 DNA reads as TGTGCCAGCAGCTTAGCCCTCGGGACTAGCGGCCAGCAGACCCAGTACTTC.

In its sample, this clonotype was seen many times. The chain combines TRBV7-6 with TRBJ2-7; D unresolved. V lost 0 bases and J 1 base, leaving 10 bases between the germline ends. This CDR3 region has 15 residues. Germline V CDR1 and CDR2: SGHVS, FNYEAQ. The CDR3 bases are TGTGCCAGCAGCTTAGCGCGCAGTGGATCCTACGAGCAGTACTTC. It encodes CASSLARSGSYEQYF.

The chain links TRBV7-8 to TRBJ2-2; a weak D match, TRBD1 (6 bases). Deletions cut 4 bases from V and 2 bases from J, with 14 bases between. This CDR3 is 16 amino acids long. CDR1 and CDR2 (germline): SGHVS, FQNEAQ. The CDR3 here is CASSSQRTENTGELFF. The CDR3 DNA sequence: TGTGCCAGCAGCTCGCAAAGGACAGAAAACACCGGGGAGCTGTTTTTT.

This chain connects TRBV20-1 to TRBJ2-6; 12 bases match TRBD1. V dropped 6 bases and J dropped 3; count of bases not matched to a gene: 6. There are 16 residues in the CDR3. Germline V gene data show CDR1 as DFQATT and CDR2 as SNEGSKA (reference sequence). As DNA, the CDR3 is TGCAGTGCATGGGACAGGGGGCAGGTTGGGGCCAACGTCCTGACTTTC. It codes for CSAWDRGQVGANVLTF.

Ten or more counts support this clonotype. The J gene is TRBJ1-1, the V gene TRBV2, with D unresolved. Germline V gene sequence: CDR1 SNHLY, CDR2 FYNNEI. The CDR3 runs to 15 residues. Trimming cost V 6 bases and J 0 bases, with 14 bases left between them. CDR3 DNA: TGTGCCAGCAGCGACGAAGGACTTATGAACACTGAAGCTTTCTTT. Translation gives CASSDEGLMNTEAFF.

This clonotype was recorded many times. V is TRBV11-2 and J is TRBJ2-5; either TRBD1 or TRBD2 may fit D (5 bases each). The germline gives CDR1 SGHAT, CDR2 FQNNGV. V was cut by 5 bases and J by 5 bases, with 27 bases left in between. The CDR3 length is 18 residues. CDR3 in amino acids: CASSTAGAVTHGGETQYF. In nucleotides, the CDR3 is TGTGCCAGCAGCACAGCCGGGGCCGTTACACATGGTGGGGAGACCCAGTACTTC. The full variable domain, completed using reference TRBV11-2 and TRBJ2-5, is EAGVAQSPRYKIIEKRQSVAFWCNPISGHATLYWYQQILGQGPKLLIQFQNNGVVDDSQLPKDRFSAERLKGVDSTLKIQPAKLEDSAVYLCASSTAGAVTHGGETQYFGPGTRLLVL.

V usage is TRBV7-6 and J usage is TRBJ1-1; no definite D call. Germline CDR1 is SGHVS and CDR2 is FNYEAQ. This CDR3 contains 15 residues. V lost 2 bases, J lost 1 base, and 11 bases lay in between. CDR3 DNA: TGTGCCAGCAGCTTATCAAGTTCAGAGAACACTGAAGCTTTCTTT. Translated: CASSLSSSENTEAFF. Complete variable domain (other parts from reference TRBV7-6 and TRBJ1-1): GAGVSQSPRYKVTKRGQDVALRCDPISGHVSLYWYRQALGQGPEFLTYFNYEAQQDKSGLPNDRFSAERPEGSISTLTIQRTEQRDSAMYRCASSLSSSENTEAFFGQGTRLTVV.

In its sample, this clonotype was seen a few times. This could be a read error, since a much larger clone is one nucleotide away. The chain is built from TRBV2 and TRBJ1-5; no clear D gene. This CDR3 has 14 residues. Germline CDR1 SNHLY, CDR2 FYNNEI. V was clipped by 8 bases and J by 4 bases, with 15 bases between them. CDR3 in amino acids: CASGGITANQPQHF. CDR3 bases: TGTGCCAGCGGTGGCATAACAGCGAATCAGCCCCAGCATTTT.